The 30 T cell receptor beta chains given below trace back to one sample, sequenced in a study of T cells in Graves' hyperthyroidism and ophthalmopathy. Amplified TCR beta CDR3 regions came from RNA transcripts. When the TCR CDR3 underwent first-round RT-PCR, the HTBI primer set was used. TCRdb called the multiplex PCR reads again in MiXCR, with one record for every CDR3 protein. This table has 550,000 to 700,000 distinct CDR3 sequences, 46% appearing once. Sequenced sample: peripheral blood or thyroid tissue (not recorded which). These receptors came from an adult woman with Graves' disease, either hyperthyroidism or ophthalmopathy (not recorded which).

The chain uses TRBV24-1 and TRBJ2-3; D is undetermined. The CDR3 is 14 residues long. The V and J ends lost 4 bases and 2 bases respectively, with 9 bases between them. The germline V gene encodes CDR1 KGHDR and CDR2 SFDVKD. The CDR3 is CATSDPTLTDTQYF. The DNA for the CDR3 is TGTGCCACCAGTGACCCGACTCTCACAGATACGCAGTATTTT.

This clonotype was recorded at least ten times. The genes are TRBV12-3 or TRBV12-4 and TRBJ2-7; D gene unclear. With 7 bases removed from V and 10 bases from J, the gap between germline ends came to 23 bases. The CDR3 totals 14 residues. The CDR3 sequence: CASTKLGKPFVQYF. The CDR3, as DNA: TGTGCCAGCACTAAACTCGGCAAACCGTTCGTTCAGTACTTC.

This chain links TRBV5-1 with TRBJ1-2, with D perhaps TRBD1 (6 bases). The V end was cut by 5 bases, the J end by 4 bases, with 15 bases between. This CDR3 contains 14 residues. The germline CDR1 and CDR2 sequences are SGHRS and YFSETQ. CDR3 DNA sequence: TGCGCCAGCAGTTCCGGACAGAACCTCTATGGCTACACCTTC. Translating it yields CASSSGQNLYGYTF.

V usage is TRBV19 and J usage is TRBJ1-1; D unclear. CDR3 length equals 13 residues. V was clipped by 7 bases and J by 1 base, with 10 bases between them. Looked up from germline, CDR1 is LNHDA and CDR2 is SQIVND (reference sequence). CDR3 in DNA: TGTGCCAGTAACCCCGGACGGAACACTGAAGCTTTCTTT. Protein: CASNPGRNTEAFF.

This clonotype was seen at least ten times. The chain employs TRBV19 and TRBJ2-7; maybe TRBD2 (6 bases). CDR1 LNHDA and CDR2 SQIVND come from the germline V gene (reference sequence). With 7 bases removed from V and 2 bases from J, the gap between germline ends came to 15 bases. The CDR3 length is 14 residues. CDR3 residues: CASKVNSGPYEQYF. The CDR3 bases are TGTGCCAGTAAGGTGAATAGCGGACCCTACGAGCAGTACTTC.

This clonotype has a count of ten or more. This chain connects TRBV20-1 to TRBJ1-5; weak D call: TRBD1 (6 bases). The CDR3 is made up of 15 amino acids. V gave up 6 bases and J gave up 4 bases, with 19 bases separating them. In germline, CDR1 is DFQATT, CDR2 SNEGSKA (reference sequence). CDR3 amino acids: CSASRGQALNQPQHF. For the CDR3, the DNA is TGCAGTGCCAGCAGGGGCCAAGCCCTTAATCAGCCCCAGCATTTT.

CDR3 residues: CASSEANGGTGELFF. For the CDR3, the DNA is TGTGCCAGCAGTGAGGCGAACGGGGGCACCGGGGAGCTGTTTTTT. The chain is built from TRBV6-1 and TRBJ2-2, with D possibly matching TRBD2 (6 bases). The CDR3 spans 15 residues. Looked up from germline, CDR1 is MNHNS and CDR2 is SASEGT. With 3 bases removed from V and 4 bases from J, the gap between germline ends came to 12 bases.

CDR3 region: CSARRQVNTGANVLTF. The DNA for the CDR3 is TGCAGTGCTAGGAGACAGGTGAACACCGGGGCCAACGTCCTGACTTTC. V gene TRBV20-1 combines with J gene TRBJ2-6, with D possibly being TRBD1 (6 bases). This CDR3 spans 16 amino acids. Germline V CDR1 and CDR2: DFQATT, SNEGSKA (reference sequence). Trimming took 3 bases from V and 4 from J, leaving 16 bases between them.

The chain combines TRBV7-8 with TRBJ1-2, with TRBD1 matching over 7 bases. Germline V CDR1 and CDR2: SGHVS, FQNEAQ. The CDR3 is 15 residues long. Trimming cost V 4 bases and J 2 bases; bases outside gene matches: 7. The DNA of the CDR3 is TGTGCCAGCAGCTCACGACAGGGTGGCAACTATGGCTACACCTTC. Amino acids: CASSSRQGGNYGYTF.

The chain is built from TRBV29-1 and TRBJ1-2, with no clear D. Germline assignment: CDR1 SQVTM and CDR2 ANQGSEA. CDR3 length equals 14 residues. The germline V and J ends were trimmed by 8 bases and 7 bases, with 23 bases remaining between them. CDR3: CSSPEVGRVTGYTF. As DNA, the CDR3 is TGCAGCAGCCCTGAGGTAGGGCGGGTTACTGGCTACACCTTC.

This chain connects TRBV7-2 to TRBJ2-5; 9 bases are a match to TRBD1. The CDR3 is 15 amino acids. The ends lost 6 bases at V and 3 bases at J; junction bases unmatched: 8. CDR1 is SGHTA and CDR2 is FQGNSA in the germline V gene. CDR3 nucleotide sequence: TGTGCCAGCAGACTTTCACAGGGGGCAGAAGAGACCCAGTACTTC. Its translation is CASRLSQGAEETQYF. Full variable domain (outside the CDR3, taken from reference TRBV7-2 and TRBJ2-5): GAGVSQSPSNKVTEKGKDVELRCDPISGHTALYWYRQSLGQGLEFLIYFQGNSAPDKSGLPSDRFSAERTGGSVSTLTIQRTQQEDSAVYLCASRLSQGAEETQYFGPGTRLLVL.

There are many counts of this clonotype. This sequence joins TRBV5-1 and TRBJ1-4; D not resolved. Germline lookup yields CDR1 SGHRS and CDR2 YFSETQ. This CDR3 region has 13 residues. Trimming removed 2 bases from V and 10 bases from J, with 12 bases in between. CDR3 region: CASSLDPTGKLFF. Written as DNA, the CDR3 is TGCGCCAGCAGCTTAGATCCCACCGGAAAACTGTTTTTT. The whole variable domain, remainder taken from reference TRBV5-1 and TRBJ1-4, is KAGVTQTPRYLIKTRGQQVTLSCSPISGHRSVSWYQQTPGQGLQFLFEYFSETQRNKGNFPGRFSGRQFSNSRSEMNVSTLELGDSALYLCASSLDPTGKLFFGSGTQLSVL.

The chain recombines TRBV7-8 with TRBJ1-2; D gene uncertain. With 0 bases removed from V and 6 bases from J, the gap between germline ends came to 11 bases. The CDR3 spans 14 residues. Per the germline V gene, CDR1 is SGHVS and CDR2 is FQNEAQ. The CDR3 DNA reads TGTGCCAGCAGCTTAGCTGGAGCGGGAAATGGCTACACCTTC. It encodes CASSLAGAGNGYTF. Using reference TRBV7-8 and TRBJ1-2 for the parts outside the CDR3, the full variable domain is GAGVSQSPRYKVAKRGQDVALRCDPISGHVSLFWYQQALGQGPEFLTYFQNEAQLDKSGLPSDRFFAERPEGSVSTLKIQRTQQEDSAVYLCASSLAGAGNGYTFGSGTRLTVV.

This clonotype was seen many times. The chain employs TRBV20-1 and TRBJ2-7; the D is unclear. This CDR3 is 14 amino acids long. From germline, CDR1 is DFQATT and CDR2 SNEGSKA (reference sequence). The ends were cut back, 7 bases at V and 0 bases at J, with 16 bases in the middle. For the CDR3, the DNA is TGCAGTGGTTTCAGCCTTGTAAACTCCTACGAGCAGTACTTC. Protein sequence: CSGFSLVNSYEQYF.

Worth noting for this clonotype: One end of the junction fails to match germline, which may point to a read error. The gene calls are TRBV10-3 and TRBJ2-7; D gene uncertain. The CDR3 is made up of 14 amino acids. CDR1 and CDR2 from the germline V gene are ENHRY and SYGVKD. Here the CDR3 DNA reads TGTGCCAGCAGTGAAGCGAGGAAGGGCTACGAGCAGTACTTC. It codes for CASSEARKGYEQYF.

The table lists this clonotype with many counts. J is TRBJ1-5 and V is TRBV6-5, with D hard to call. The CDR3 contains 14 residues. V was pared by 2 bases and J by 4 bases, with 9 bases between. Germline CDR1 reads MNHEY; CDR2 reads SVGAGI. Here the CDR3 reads CASSYSEQNQPQHF. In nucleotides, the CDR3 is TGTGCCAGCAGTTACAGCGAGCAAAATCAGCCCCAGCATTTT.

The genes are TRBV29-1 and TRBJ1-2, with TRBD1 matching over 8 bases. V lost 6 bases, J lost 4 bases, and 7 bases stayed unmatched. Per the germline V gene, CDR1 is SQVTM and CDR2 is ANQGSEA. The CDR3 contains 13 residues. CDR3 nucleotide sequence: TGCAGCGTCCAGGACAGGGTGGGCTATGGCTACACCTTC. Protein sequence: CSVQDRVGYGYTF.

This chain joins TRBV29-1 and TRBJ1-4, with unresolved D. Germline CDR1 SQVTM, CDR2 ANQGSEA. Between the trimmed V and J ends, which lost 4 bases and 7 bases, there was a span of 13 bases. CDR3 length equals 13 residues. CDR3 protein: CSVVGRAGEKLFF. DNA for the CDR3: TGCAGCGTTGTGGGCAGAGCGGGTGAAAAACTGTTTTTT.

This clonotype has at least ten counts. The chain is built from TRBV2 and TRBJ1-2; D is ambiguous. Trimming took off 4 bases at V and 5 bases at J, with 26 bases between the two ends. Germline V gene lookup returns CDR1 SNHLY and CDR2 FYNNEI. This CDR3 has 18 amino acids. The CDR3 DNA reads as TGTGCCAGCAGTGGGGCTGTTGGCGGAATACCTTTAAGATATGGCTACACCTTC. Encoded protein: CASSGAVGGIPLRYGYTF.

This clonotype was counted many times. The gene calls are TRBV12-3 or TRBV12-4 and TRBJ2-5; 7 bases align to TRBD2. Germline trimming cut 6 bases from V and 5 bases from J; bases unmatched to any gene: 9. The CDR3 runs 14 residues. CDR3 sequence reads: CASSRTGRGETQYF. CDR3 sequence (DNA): TGTGCCAGCAGCAGGACCGGGCGGGGGGAGACCCAGTACTTC.

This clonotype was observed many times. The CDR3 sequence: CSASGRQGGTGELFF. The CDR3 nucleotides read TGCAGTGCTAGCGGAAGACAGGGCGGCACCGGGGAGCTGTTTTTT. The J gene is TRBJ2-2, the V gene TRBV20-1; 7 positions agree with TRBD1. Germline-derived CDR1 and CDR2 are DFQATT and SNEGSKA (reference sequence). The junction had 8 bases not matched to a gene; V was cut back by 3 bases and J by 4 bases. This CDR3 is 15 amino acids long.

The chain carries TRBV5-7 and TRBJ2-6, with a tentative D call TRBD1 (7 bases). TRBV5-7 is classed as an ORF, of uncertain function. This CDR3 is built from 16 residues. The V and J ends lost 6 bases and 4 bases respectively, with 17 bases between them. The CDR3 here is CASKTTGRFGANVLTF. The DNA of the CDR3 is TGTGCCAGCAAAACGACAGGGAGGTTCGGGGCCAACGTCCTGACTTTC.

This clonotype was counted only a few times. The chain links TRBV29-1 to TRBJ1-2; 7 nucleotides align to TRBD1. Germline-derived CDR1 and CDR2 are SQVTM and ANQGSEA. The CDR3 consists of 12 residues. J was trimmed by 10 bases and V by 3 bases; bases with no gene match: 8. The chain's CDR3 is CSVDRTGRTYTF. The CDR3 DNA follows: TGCAGCGTTGACCGGACAGGAAGGACCTACACCTTC. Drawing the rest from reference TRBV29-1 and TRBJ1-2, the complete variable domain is SAVISQKPSRDICQRGTSLTIQCQVDSQVTMMFWYRQQPGQSLTLIATANQGSEATYESGFVIDKFPISRPNLTFSTLTVSNMSPEDSSIYLCSVDRTGRTYTFGSGTRLTVV.

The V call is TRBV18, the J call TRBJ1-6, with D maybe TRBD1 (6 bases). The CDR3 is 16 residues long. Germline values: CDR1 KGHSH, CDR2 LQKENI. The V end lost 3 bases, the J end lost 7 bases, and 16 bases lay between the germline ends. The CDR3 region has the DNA TGTGCCAGCTCACCGTACGAGACAGGATTAAATTCACCCCTCCACTTT. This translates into CASSPYETGLNSPLHF. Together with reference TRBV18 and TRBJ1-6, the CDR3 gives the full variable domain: NAGVMQNPRHLVRRRGQEARLRCSPMKGHSHVYWYRQLPEEGLKFMVYLQKENIIDESGMPKERFSAEFPKEGPSILRIQQVVRGDSAAYFCASSPYETGLNSPLHFGNGTRLTVT.

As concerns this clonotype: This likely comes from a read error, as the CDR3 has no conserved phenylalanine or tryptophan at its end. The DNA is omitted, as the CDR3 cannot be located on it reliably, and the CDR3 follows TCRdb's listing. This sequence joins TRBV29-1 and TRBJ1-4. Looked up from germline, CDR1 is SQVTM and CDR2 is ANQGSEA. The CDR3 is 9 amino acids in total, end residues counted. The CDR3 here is CSARLAGVY.

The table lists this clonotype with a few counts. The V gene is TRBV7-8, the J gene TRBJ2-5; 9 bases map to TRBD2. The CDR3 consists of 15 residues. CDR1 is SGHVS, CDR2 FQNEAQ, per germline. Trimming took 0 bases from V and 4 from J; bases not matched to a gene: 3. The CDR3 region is CASSLAGAGGETQYF. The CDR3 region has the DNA TGTGCCAGCAGCTTAGCTGGAGCGGGAGGAGAGACCCAGTACTTC.

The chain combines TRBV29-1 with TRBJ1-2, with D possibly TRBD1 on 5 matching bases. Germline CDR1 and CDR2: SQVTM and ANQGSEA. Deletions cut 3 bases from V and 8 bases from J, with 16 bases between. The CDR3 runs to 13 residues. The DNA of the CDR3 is TGCAGCGTTGAGACTCGGCAGGGTGGCGGCTACACCTTC. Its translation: CSVETRQGGGYTF.

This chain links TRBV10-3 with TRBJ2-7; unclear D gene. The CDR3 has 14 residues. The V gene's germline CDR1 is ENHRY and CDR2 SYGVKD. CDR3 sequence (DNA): TGTGTCGTCAGTGCCGGAATAGACTCCTACGAGCAGTACTTC. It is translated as CVVSAGIDSYEQYF.

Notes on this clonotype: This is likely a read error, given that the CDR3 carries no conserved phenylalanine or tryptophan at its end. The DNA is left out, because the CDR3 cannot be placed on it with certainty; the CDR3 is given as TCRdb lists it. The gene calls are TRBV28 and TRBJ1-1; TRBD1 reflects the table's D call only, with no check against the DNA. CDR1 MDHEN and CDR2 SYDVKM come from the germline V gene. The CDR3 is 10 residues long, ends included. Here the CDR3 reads CASGLTGDFS.

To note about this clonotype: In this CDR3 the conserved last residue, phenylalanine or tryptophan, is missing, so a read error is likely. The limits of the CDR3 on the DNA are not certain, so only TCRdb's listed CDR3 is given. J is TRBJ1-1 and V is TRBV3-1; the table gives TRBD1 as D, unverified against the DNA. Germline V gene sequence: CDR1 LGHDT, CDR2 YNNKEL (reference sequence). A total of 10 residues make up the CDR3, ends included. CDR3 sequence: CASSPPGGFY.